This T cell receptor (beta chain) was recovered during a study of T cell responses to AZD1222 COVID-19 vaccine. The method was immunoSEQ multiplex PCR; TCRdb's version includes in-frame clones alone and lacks a portion of them. The sample consists of approximately 200,000 clones, approximately 93% of them appearing once. With regard to this clone: The antigen is undetermined.

Both about-4-week and about-12-week second-dose recipients were combined. Findings and caveats of the study: Most donors were white British and more were female, and clonal diversity was possibly underestimated.

This CDR3 spans 16 amino acids. CDR1 is SGHDN and CDR2 is FVKESK in the germline V gene. V dropped 4 bases and J dropped 9; count of bases not matched to a gene: 12. This receptor was obtained from an adult who received the AZD1222 COVID-19 vaccine. Sequencing was performed on peripheral blood, taken 28 days after the second AZD1222 dose. The chain uses TRBV14 and TRBJ2-1; TRBD2 matches 10 bases. The CDR3 bases are TGTGCCAGCAGCCCCGGGAGAGCGGGGGGGCGGGGTGAGCAGTTCTTC. Amino acids: CASSPGRAGGRGEQFF.